A selection of T cell receptor beta chains follows, all from one sample in a study of blood T cell repertoires in COVID-19. Produced via immunoSEQ multiplex PCR; TCRdb's table is partial and in-frame only. Seen here are hundreds of thousands of clones, roughly 85% observed once, and the top ten hold 4% to 6%. The sequenced material came from peripheral blood. The receptors derive from a man between 45 and 60 years old with active or convalescent COVID-19. CDR3s include the opening cysteine and the closing phenylalanine or tryptophan. D genes are given only for firm matches. A clone size is listed for some rows: how often the clone was seen (once, few, many), or a class if it is expanded.

len,j_gene,abundance,d_gene,v_gene,CDR3aa,CDR3nt
16,TRBJ2-2,-,TRBD2,TRBV5-6,CASSPPGRANTGELFF,TGTGCCAGCAGCCCTCCCGGGAGGGCCAACACCGGGGAGCTGTTTTTT
15,TRBJ1-5,-,TRBD1,TRBV28,CASSQGQGYNQPQHF,TGTGCCAGCAGTCAAGGACAGGGCTACAATCAGCCCCAGCATTTT
17,TRBJ2-3,once,TRBD2,TRBV3-1/TRBV3-2,CASSQERGGSSTDTQYF,TGTGCCAGCAGCCAAGAGAGGGGAGGGTCTAGCACAGATACGCAGTATTTT
16,TRBJ1-4,once,-,TRBV5-1,CASSLLGGPTNEKLFF,TGCGCCAGCAGCTTATTGGGCGGGCCTACTAATGAAAAACTGTTTTTT
13,TRBJ1-1,-,-,TRBV5-1,CASSGRGNTEAFF,TGCGCCAGCAGCGGGCGGGGGAACACTGAAGCTTTCTTT
16,TRBJ1-4,-,-,TRBV5-5,CASSWGPGGRDEKLFF,TGTGCCAGCAGCTGGGGTCCGGGGGGAAGGGATGAAAAACTGTTTTTT
15,TRBJ2-7,-,TRBD2,TRBV6-5,CASSRETSGYHEQYF,TGTGCCAGCAGTAGGGAAACTAGCGGTTACCACGAGCAGTACTTC
20,TRBJ2-6,-,-,TRBV3-1/TRBV3-2,CASSQEGTEGLFTGANVLTF,TGTGCCAGCAGCCAAGAGGGAACAGAAGGACTTTTTACTGGGGCCAACGTCCTGACTTTC
18,TRBJ2-3,-,TRBD2,TRBV24-1,CATSDPGLAGGPGNTQYF,TGTGCCACCAGTGACCCGGGACTAGCGGGAGGGCCTGGGAATACGCAGTATTTT
13,TRBJ2-1,-,-,TRBV2,CASNLALYNEQFF,TGTGCCAGCAACCTAGCGCTGTACAATGAGCAGTTCTTC
18,TRBJ2-2,-,-,TRBV30,CAWKTFGGGTRYTGELFF,TGTGCCTGGAAAACTTTCGGAGGCGGGACGAGGTACACCGGGGAGCTGTTTTTT
14,TRBJ2-7,-,-,TRBV7-9,CASSLAYPRGEQYF,TGTGCCAGCAGCTTAGCTTACCCAAGGGGAGAGCAGTACTTC
12,TRBJ1-1,-,TRBD1,TRBV5-6,CASSLDRGGAFF,TGTGCCAGCAGCTTAGACAGGGGGGGAGCTTTCTTT
13,TRBJ2-3,-,-,TRBV6-4,CASSTSQGDTQYF,TGTGCCAGCAGCACTTCCCAGGGAGATACGCAGTATTTT
13,TRBJ2-3,-,-,TRBV7-3,CASSSRRADTQYF,TGTGCCAGCAGCTCTCGCCGCGCAGATACGCAGTATTTT
12,TRBJ1-1,-,-,TRBV3-1/TRBV3-2,CASSHRSGEAFF,TGTGCCAGCAGCCATCGTTCAGGTGAAGCTTTCTTT
16,TRBJ2-1,-,-,TRBV28,CASSLYDSLYYNEQFF,TGTGCCAGCAGTTTATATGACAGCCTTTACTACAATGAGCAGTTCTTC
13,TRBJ2-1,-,TRBD2,TRBV30,CAWSSGSGVEQFF,TGTGCCTGGAGTTCAGGTAGCGGGGTAGAGCAGTTCTTC
15,TRBJ2-2,-,-,TRBV5-5,CASSPRQDGSGELFF,TGTGCCAGCAGCCCACGACAGGACGGATCCGGGGAGCTGTTTTTT
15,TRBJ1-5,-,TRBD1,TRBV2,CASSWDRAQGQPQHF,TGTGCCAGCAGCTGGGACAGGGCTCAGGGACAGCCCCAGCATTTT
13,TRBJ1-2,-,TRBD1,TRBV25-1,CASSGPGGYGYTF,TGTGCCAGCAGTGGACCAGGGGGCTATGGCTACACCTTC
17,TRBJ2-1,-,TRBD2,TRBV19,CASSPTPGLGLFGEQFF,TGTGCCAGTAGCCCGACACCGGGACTAGGACTTTTTGGCGAGCAGTTCTTC
14,TRBJ1-1,-,-,TRBV7-9,CASSLGTENTEAFF,TGTGCCAGCAGCTTAGGGACAGAGAACACTGAAGCTTTCTTT
14,TRBJ1-5,-,TRBD1,TRBV20-1,CSASDRGRDQPQHF,TGCAGTGCTAGTGACAGGGGGCGAGATCAGCCCCAGCATTTT
16,TRBJ1-1,-,TRBD1,TRBV9,CASSRRQGSLHTEAFF,TGTGCCAGCAGCCGTCGACAGGGTTCCCTTCACACTGAAGCTTTCTTT
14,TRBJ2-3,-,TRBD1,TRBV7-7,CASSLGQTTDTQYF,TGTGCCAGCAGCTTGGGACAGACTACAGATACGCAGTATTTT
17,TRBJ2-3,-,TRBD2,TRBV19,CASSIGPASGRGYTQYF,TGTGCCAGTAGTATAGGGCCCGCGAGCGGGAGGGGGTATACGCAGTATTTT
15,TRBJ2-7,few,-,TRBV7-2,CASSLAGGGYYEQYF,TGTGCCAGCAGCTTAGCAGGGGGGGGCTATTACGAGCAGTACTTC
19,TRBJ2-3,-,TRBD2,TRBV15,CATSTQGPTSAHLEDTQYF,TGTGCCACCAGCACTCAGGGCCCGACTAGCGCTCATCTTGAGGATACGCAGTATTTT
14,TRBJ1-1,-,TRBD1,TRBV7-9,CASSLTRDSPEAFF,TGTGCCAGCAGCTTGACGAGGGACAGCCCTGAAGCTTTCTTT
17,TRBJ2-3,-,TRBD2,TRBV24-1,CATSESTTSGRTDTQYF,TGTGCCACCAGTGAATCAACGACTAGCGGGAGGACAGATACGCAGTATTTT
17,TRBJ1-5,-,TRBD1,TRBV28,CASRLRDRGPFIRSSHF,TGTGCCAGCAGACTCCGGGACAGGGGGCCCTTCATTCGGTCGTCGCATTTT
17,TRBJ2-5,once,-,TRBV30,CAWSPRLGADPEGTQYF,TGTGCCTGGAGTCCACGACTAGGGGCAGACCCAGAGGGGACCCAGTACTTC
15,TRBJ1-2,-,TRBD1,TRBV5-1,CASSPQGGRNYGYTF,TGCGCCAGCAGCCCCCAAGGGGGCCGAAACTATGGCTACACCTTC
13,TRBJ2-3,-,-,TRBV10-2,CASSEPPSDTQYF,TGCGCCAGCAGTGAGCCTCCCTCGGATACGCAGTATTTT
15,TRBJ1-1,-,-,TRBV6-1,CASSDLQGMNTEAFF,TGTGCCAGCAGTGATCTACAGGGCATGAACACTGAAGCTTTCTTT
14,TRBJ1-1,few,-,TRBV27,CASSRGDPYTEAFF,TGTGCCAGCAGCCGTGGAGATCCGTATACTGAAGCTTTCTTT
15,TRBJ1-1,once,-,TRBV5-1,CASSLWERRNTEAFF,TGCGCCAGCAGCTTGTGGGAGAGGCGGAACACTGAAGCTTTCTTT
16,TRBJ1-5,-,-,TRBV21-1,CASSNRGSGLGQPQHF,TGTGCCAGCAGCAATAGGGGTAGTGGGCTGGGTCAGCCCCAGCATTTT
11,TRBJ2-7,-,-,TRBV6-2/TRBV6-3,CASSTGYEQYF,TGTGCCAGCAGTACAGGTTACGAGCAGTACTTC
13,TRBJ2-7,once,-,TRBV12-3/TRBV12-4,CASSFGTAYEQYF,TGTGCCAGCAGTTTTGGGACTGCCTACGAGCAGTACTTC
15,TRBJ1-1,-,TRBD1,TRBV2,CASSEIGTGASEAFF,TGTGCCAGCAGTGAAATAGGGACAGGAGCTTCTGAAGCTTTCTTT
17,TRBJ1-6,-,-,TRBV9,CASSVSPGEIYNSPLHF,TGTGCCAGCAGCGTTTCTCCGGGGGAGATATATAATTCACCCCTCCACTTT
15,TRBJ2-3,-,TRBD2,TRBV6-2/TRBV6-3,CASSQAGVSTDTQYF,TGTGCCAGCAGTCAAGCGGGGGTCAGCACAGATACGCAGTATTTT
15,TRBJ2-1,-,-,TRBV28,CASSFAGSSYNEQFF,TGTGCCAGCAGTTTCGCGGGGTCTTCCTACAATGAGCAGTTCTTC
12,TRBJ1-5,-,TRBD1,TRBV19,CASTDRGQPQHF,TGTGCCAGTACCGACAGGGGCCAGCCCCAGCATTTT
15,TRBJ1-2,-,TRBD1,TRBV24-1,CATSDPGTGDYGYTF,TGTGCCACCAGTGATCCCGGGACAGGGGACTATGGCTACACCTTC
14,TRBJ1-5,once,TRBD1,TRBV3-1/TRBV3-2,CASSQRWDSQPQHF,TGTGCCAGCAGCCAGCGATGGGACAGTCAGCCCCAGCATTTT
16,TRBJ2-3,few,TRBD1,TRBV24-1,CATSEERGRGLDTQYF,TGTGCCACCAGTGAAGAAAGGGGGCGCGGGTTAGATACGCAGTATTTT
16,TRBJ2-3,-,-,TRBV11-2,CASSLVPGYLADTQYF,TGTGCCAGCAGCTTAGTTCCGGGTTACTTGGCGGATACGCAGTATTTT
18,TRBJ1-1,-,-,TRBV30,CAWSRRGAENLLNTEAFF,TGTGCCTGGAGTAGGAGGGGCGCGGAGAACTTGTTGAACACTGAAGCTTTCTTT
13,TRBJ1-1,-,TRBD1,TRBV5-6,CASSTGGGTEAFF,TGTGCCAGCAGCACAGGGGGCGGAACTGAAGCTTTCTTT
13,TRBJ1-2,-,TRBD1,TRBV20-1,CSASYRGRGGYTF,TGCAGTGCTAGTTACAGGGGGCGGGGTGGCTACACCTTC